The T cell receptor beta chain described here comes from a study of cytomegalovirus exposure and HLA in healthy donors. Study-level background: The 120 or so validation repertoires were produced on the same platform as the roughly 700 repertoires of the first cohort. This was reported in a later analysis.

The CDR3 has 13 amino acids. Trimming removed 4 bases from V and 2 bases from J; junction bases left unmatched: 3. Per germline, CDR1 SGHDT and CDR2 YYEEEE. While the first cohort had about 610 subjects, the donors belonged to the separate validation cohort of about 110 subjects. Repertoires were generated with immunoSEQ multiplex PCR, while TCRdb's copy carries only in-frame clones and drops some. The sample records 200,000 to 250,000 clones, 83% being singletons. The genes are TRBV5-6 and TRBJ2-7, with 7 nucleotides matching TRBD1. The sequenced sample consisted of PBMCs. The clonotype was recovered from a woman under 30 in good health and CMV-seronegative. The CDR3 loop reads CASSPGTAYEQYF. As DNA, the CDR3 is TGTGCCAGCAGCCCCGGGACAGCCTACGAGCAGTACTTC.